This entry concerns a single T cell receptor (beta chain). The data derive from a study of identical twins. One entry per CDR3 protein results from TCRdb running MiXCR on the 5' RACE reads. The data hold some 1,700,000 distinct CDR3 sequences, with less than 40% observed a single time. CDR1 DFQATT and CDR2 SNEGSKA come from the germline V gene (reference sequence). The CDR3 covers 14 residues. J lost 2 bases, V lost 3 bases, and 5 bases had no gene match. The clonotype originates from a newborn girl in good health. Sequencing was done on a sample of cord blood. This chain joins TRBV20-1 and TRBJ2-3, with 7 bases that match TRBD2. As DNA, the CDR3 is TGCAGTGCTAGGGCGGGAGTCAACACAGATACGCAGTATTTT. Its protein product is CSARAGVNTDTQYF.